Presented here are 9 T cell receptor beta chains from one specimen sequenced in a study of response to subunit inactivated influenza vaccine (dated by TCRdb to 2016 to 2019). The protocol used for the library was RT-PCR. Sequencing was carried out with an Illumina HiSeq 2500. In-frame beta chains were kept once TCRdb had trimmed the public reads at Q25 with fastp and called clones with MiXCR. Records with the same CDR3 protein are collapsed into one entry carrying the most frequent genes and DNA. The sample has 450,000 to 600,000 distinct CDR3 sequences on record, about 17% of them singletons. Approximately 3% of the sample is in the top ten clones. The source material was CD4+ T cells sorted from PBMCs, sampled 23 to 25 months after vaccination. The receptors here all came from a man between 50 and 75 years old who received an inactivated influenza vaccine. Donor details come from another sample of the same person, matched by shared clones.

V usage is TRBV28 and J usage is TRBJ2-3; TRBD2 matches 16 bases. The CDR3 length is 16 residues. Germline CDR1 MDHEN, CDR2 SYDVKM. V dropped 6 bases and J dropped 4; count of bases not matched to a gene: 4. Here the CDR3 DNA reads TGTGCCAGCAGGGGGACTAGCGGGAGGGCCCCAGATACGCAGTATTTT. It encodes CASRGTSGRAPDTQYF. Together with reference TRBV28 and TRBJ2-3, the CDR3 gives the full variable domain: DVKVTQSSRYLVKRTGEKVFLECVQDMDHENMFWYRQDPGLGLRLIYFSYDVKMKEKGDIPEGYSVSREKKERFSLILESASTNQTSMYLCASRGTSGRAPDTQYFGPGTRLTVL.

The chain has TRBV7-2 and TRBJ2-1; D gene uncertain. Germline V gene lookup returns CDR1 SGHTA and CDR2 FQGNSA. V lost 2 bases, J lost 4 bases, and 12 bases lay in between. This CDR3 is 15 amino acids long. The CDR3 DNA sequence: TGTGCCAGCAGCTTATCGTCAGAGAATTACAATGAGCAGTTCTTC. It codes for CASSLSSENYNEQFF.

This sequence joins TRBV6-5 and TRBJ2-7; D may be TRBD2 (5 bases). The CDR3 has 14 residues. V lost 2 bases, J lost 6 bases, and 14 bases lay in between. The germline V gene has CDR1 MNHEY and CDR2 SVGAGI. The CDR3 region has the DNA TGTGCCAGCAGTTACGGGGAGACATCTACCGAGCAGTACTTC. It is translated as CASSYGETSTEQYF.

This clonotype came up a few times. The chain uses TRBV15 and TRBJ2-7; D uncertain. Germline values: CDR1 LNHNV, CDR2 YYDKDF (reference sequence). The V and J ends lost 4 bases and 1 base respectively, with 8 bases between them. The CDR3 has 13 residues. The CDR3 DNA is TGTGCCACCAGCATAGGGTCTTCCTACGAGCAGTACTTC. This encodes CATSIGSSYEQYF.

The V and J genes are TRBV27 and TRBJ2-3; no clear D gene. With 2 bases removed from V and 2 bases from J, the gap between germline ends came to 11 bases. The CDR3 is 15 amino acids. CDR1 and CDR2 (germline): MNHEY, SMNVEV (reference sequence). CDR3 protein: CASSLRASYTDTQYF. CDR3 nucleotides: TGTGCCAGCAGTTTACGGGCGTCGTACACAGATACGCAGTATTTT.

This chain connects TRBV12-3 or TRBV12-4 to TRBJ2-7, with a possible D match to TRBD2 (5 bases). CDR3 size: 13 residues. Deletions cut 7 bases from V and 3 bases from J, with 13 bases between. CDR3 nucleotide sequence: TGTGCCAGCACCCGACATGCGGGCTACGAGCAGTACTTC. This codes for CASTRHAGYEQYF.

The rearrangement joins TRBV6-1 to TRBJ1-4, with 7 bases that match TRBD1. With V trimmed by 7 bases and J by 6 bases, 8 bases remained unmatched. This CDR3 spans 14 amino acids. The germline CDR1 and CDR2 sequences are MNHNS and SASEGT. CDR3 DNA: TGTGCCAGCAAGGAGGGGGCAGGGTATGAAAAACTGTTTTTT. This sequence encodes CASKEGAGYEKLFF.

V usage is TRBV6-4 and J usage is TRBJ1-5, with TRBD1 matching over 8 bases. The CDR3 sequence is 15 residues long. From germline, CDR1 is MRHNA and CDR2 SNTAGT. J was trimmed by 4 bases and V by 3 bases; bases with no gene match: 5. CDR3 in DNA: TGTGCCAGCAGTGAACACGGACAGGGAAATCAGCCCCAGCATTTT. This translates into CASSEHGQGNQPQHF.

At least ten counts were recorded for this clonotype. The J gene is TRBJ2-1, the V gene TRBV7-2; D gene uncertain. CDR3 length: 16 amino acids. The ends were cut back, 8 bases at V and 3 bases at J, with 20 bases in the middle. Germline assignment: CDR1 SGHTA and CDR2 FQGNSA. The CDR3 here is CASFPTRLDLYNEQFF. CDR3 coding DNA: TGTGCCAGCTTCCCAACCCGGCTGGACCTCTACAATGAGCAGTTCTTC.